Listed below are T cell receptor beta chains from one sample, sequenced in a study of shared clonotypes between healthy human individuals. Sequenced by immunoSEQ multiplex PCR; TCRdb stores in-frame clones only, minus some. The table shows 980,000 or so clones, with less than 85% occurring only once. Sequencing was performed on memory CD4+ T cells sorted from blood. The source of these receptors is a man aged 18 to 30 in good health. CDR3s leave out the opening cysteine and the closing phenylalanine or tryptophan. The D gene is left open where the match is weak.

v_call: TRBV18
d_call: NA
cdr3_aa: ASSPDKASNYGYT

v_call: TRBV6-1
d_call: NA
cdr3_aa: ASSVGFTDTQY

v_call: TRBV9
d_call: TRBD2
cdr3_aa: ASSVGLAVNTGELF

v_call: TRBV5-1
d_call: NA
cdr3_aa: ASSLGRLDTQY

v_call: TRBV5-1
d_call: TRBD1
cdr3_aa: ASSLGRGRGEAF

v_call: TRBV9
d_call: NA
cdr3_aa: ASSPGWRDSQETQY

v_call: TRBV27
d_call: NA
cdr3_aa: ASSLRTGTDTQY

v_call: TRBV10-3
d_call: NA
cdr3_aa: AIEGDHNEQF

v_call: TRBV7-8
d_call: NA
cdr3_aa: ASSPPGLALAKNIQY

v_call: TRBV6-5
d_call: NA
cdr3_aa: ASSYSMYRPQH

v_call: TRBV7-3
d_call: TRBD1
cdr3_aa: ASSLRGTGNTGELF

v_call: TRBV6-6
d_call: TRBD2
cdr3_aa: ASSYSAGAYEQY

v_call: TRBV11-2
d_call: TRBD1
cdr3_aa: ASSTHRGTGELF

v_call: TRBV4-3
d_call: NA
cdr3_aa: ASSQDSGSSGELF

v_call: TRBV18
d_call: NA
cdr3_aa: ASSPRGPNTEAF

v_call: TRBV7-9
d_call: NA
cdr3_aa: ASIAAGTLTYNEQF

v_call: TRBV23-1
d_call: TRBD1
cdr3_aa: ASRRQGAQETQY

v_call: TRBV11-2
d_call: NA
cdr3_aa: ASSAPYNEQF

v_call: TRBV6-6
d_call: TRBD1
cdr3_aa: ASSPGQGAWSNIQY

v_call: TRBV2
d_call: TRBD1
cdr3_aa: ASDGTGMSGYT

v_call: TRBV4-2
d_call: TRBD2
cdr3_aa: ASSQVLGTRDNEQF

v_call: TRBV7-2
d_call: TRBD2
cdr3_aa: ASSSGTSGREY

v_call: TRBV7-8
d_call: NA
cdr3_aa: ASIEGTLGGNQPQH

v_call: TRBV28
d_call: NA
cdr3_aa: ASSAYYEQY

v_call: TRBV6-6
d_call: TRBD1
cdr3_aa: ASTDRGVGELF

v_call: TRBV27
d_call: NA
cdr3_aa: ASREGSNQPQH

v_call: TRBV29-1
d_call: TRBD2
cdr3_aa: SARTSSYEQY

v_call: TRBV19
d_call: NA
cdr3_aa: ATRTTRDSYEQY

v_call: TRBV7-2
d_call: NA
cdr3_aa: ASSLAGYGYT

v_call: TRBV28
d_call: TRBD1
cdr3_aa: ASSLATGMGEQY

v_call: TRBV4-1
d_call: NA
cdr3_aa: ASSQEVDGGTRNEKLF

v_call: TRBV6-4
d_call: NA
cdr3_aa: ASSDSDTGELF

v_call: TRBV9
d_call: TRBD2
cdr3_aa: ASSRGGSWADTQY

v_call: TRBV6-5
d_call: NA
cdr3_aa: ASSPTGRWLF

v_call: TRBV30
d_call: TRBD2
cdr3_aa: AWKGTSKNTGELF

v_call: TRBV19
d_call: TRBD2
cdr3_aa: ASSPGSGGRETQY

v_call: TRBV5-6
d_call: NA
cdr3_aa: ASSPRQDNSPLH

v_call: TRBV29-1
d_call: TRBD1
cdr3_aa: SVRTGRGANVLT

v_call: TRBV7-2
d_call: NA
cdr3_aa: ASSLVGRRAF

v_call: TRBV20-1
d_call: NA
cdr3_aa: TGLALETQY

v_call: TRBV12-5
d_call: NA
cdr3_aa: ASGLLPNYNEQF

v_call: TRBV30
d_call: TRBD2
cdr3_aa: AWDRGGTFYEQY

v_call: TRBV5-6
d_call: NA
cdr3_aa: ASSLKEYGYT

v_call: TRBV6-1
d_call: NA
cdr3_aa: ASSARYEQY

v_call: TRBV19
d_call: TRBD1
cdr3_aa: ASSSDRGQPPQH

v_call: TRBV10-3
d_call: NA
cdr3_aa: AISGSGTVYGYT

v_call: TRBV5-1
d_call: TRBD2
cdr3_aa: ASSLDAGVPYNEQF

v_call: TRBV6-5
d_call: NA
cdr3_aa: ATRAGMNTEAF

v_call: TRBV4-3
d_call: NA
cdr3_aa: ASSQDWTKNTEAF

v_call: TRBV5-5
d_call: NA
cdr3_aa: ASSLDGGSNQPQH

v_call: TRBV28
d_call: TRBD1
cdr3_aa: ASSSLPTGGHRNQPQH

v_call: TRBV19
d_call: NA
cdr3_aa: ASMVRADTNQPQH

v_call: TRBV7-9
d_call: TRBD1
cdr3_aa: ASSFSQGANTEAF

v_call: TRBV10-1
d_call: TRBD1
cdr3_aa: ASSEGQGPDTQY

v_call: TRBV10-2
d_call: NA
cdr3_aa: ASSESPTSPLH

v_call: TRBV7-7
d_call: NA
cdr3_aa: ASSPVGSGETQY